This T cell receptor beta chain was profiled in a study of cytomegalovirus exposure and HLA in healthy donors. Findings of the study overall: Follow-up analysis later connected one missense variant in DCLRE1C with trimming of TCR beta V- and J-genes. When analyzed later, the rates of TCR association showed variation by HLA locus, with DRB1 the most and HLA-C the fewest.

Germline values: CDR1 LNHDA, CDR2 SQIVND (reference sequence). The CDR3 spans 13 residues. Trimming left V 2 bases short and J 0 bases short, with 5 bases between. A remark on this clone: What it binds is unknown.

The PCR employed 60 Vbeta primers together with 13 Jbeta primers. TCRdb's table, derived via immunoSEQ multiplex PCR, lists solely in-frame clones and lacks some. The sample consists of 85,000 to 95,000 clones, 76% of them appearing once. The V and J genes are TRBV19 and TRBJ2-7; TRBD1 is a possible D gene (5 bases). Sequencing used PBMCs. This clonotype was sampled from a man aged 25-40 years in good health and CMV-seropositive. The CDR3 nucleotides are TGTGCCAGTAGTATAACAGGCTCCTACGAGCAGTACTTC. This encodes CASSITGSYEQYF.